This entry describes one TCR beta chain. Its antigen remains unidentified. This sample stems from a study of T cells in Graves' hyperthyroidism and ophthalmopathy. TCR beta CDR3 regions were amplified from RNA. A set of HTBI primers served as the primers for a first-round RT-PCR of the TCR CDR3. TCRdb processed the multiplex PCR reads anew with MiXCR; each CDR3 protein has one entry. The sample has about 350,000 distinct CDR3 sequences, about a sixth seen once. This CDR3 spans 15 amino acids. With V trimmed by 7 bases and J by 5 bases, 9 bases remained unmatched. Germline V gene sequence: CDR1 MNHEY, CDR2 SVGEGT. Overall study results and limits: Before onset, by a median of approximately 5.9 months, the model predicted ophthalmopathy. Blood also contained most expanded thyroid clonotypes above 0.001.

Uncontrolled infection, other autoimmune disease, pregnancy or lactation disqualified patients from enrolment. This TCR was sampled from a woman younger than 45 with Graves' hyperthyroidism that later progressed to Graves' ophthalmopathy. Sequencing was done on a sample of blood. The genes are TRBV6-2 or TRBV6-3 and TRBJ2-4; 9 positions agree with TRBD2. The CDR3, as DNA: TGTGCCAGCATCGTTAGGCGGGGGGGCCAAAACATTCAGTACTTC. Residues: CASIVRRGGQNIQYF.